This T cell receptor (beta chain) was obtained from a study of blood T cell repertoires in COVID-19. Study processing details: It was from reference gene primer amplification that nucleated cell counts were estimated. TCRdb's copy holds only in-frame clones and misses some; the assay was immunoSEQ multiplex PCR. That table is the source of V, J and clone size, and D and trimming were worked out from the DNA. The data show under 80,000 clones, around three quarters seen once. Trimming at V came to 5 bases and at J to 6 bases, leaving 9 bases not matched to a gene. CDR1 and CDR2 from the germline V gene are MDHEN and SYDVKM. This CDR3 has 16 residues.

The rearrangement joins TRBV28 to TRBJ2-2, with 10 bases fitting TRBD1. Sequenced sample: peripheral blood. The TCR was taken from a human donor in a cohort sampled during active COVID-19. For the CDR3, the DNA is TGTGCCAGCAGTCCCAGGGACAGGGGCTCCCCCGGGGAGCTGTTTTTT. Translated: CASSPRDRGSPGELFF.